The source of this TCR beta chain is a study of blood T cell repertoires in COVID-19 (dated by TCRdb to 2018 to 2020). For the wider study: Collaborator samples came from the United States, Italy and Spain and covered acute and convalescent phases of COVID-19. The prospective study material was composed of cDNA or gDNA derived from T cells, B-cell-depleted T cells, or PBMCs. Subjects who had been exposed to COVID-19, were actively infected with it, or had recovered from it provided the deeply sampled blood TCRbeta repertoires that made up the dataset. The repertoires were released in a freely available public database intended as a resource for research on the immune response to SARS-CoV-2. Samples were obtained from the ongoing ImmuneRACE study (first 160 participants) and from 950 to 1,500 subjects provided by 6 global collaborators. Sample metadata almost always included a de-identified subject ID, COVID-19 status, age in years and sex. Where HLA class I and class II types were available, the types were taken from metadata supplied by the sample provider, not from assay-based typing.

TCRbeta CDR3 regions were amplified from genomic DNA using the immunoSEQ Assay, a bias-controlled multiplex PCR. Turning to the authors' computational methods: Nucleated cell counts per sample were estimated from amplification of reference gene primers within the assay. To quantify the absolute abundance of each unique TCRbeta CDR3 rearrangement, sequence reads were collapsed and filtered. For each sample, productive Simpson clonality was calculated by taking the square root of Simpson's diversity index across productive rearrangements. TCRdb obtained this table from immuneACCESS and retained in-frame rearrangements with V and J assigned. These tables miss some clones; where compared with another copy, unresolved V genes account for less than half of the shortfall, and the remainder is unexplained. The V and J calls and clone size were taken over from that table, and D and trimming were inferred from the DNA. The sample table lists some 350,000 clones, around 87% of them with a count of one. The leading ten clones occupy over 6% of the sample.

Comment on this clone: Its antigen is not yet known. There are no base qualities to consult, and no much larger clone falls within one base.

In Seattle, one collaborating source enrolled patients while the infection was active and tracked those patients longitudinally over the course of disease. Whole blood was collected in K2EDTA tubes by collaborating institutions according to the institutions' own protocols. Collaborator samples were shipped for TCRbeta analysis as frozen whole blood, isolated PBMCs, or DNA extracted from either sample type. V is shortened by 2 bases, J by 4 bases, and the region joining them spans 14 bases. Spanning cysteine to phenylalanine, the CDR3 consists of 16 amino acids. The sequence is cut down to CDR3 DNA, 48 bases in frame from base 1. CDR1 and CDR2 (LNHNV, YYDKDF) derive from the germline V gene (reference sequence). Points the paper makes about the study in general: How much clinical and demographic metadata was included differed by source and by participant, and the metadata was provided uncurated.

The clonotype was recovered from a woman in her fifties or sixties with COVID-19, enrolled during active disease. The chain links TRBV15 with TRBJ2-2, and perhaps TRBD2 as D gene, on 5 matching bases. Sequenced input: peripheral blood. The DNA is as follows: TGTGCCACCAGCAGAAGGCTCGGCGGAGGCACCGGGGAGCTGTTTTTT. Its protein product is CATSRRLGGGTGELFF.